The entry below gives a single T cell receptor (beta chain) sequence along with its context. Only one count was recorded for this clone. Its target antigen remains unknown. No per-base quality is available; no much larger clone lies one base away. Counted from cysteine to phenylalanine, this CDR3 has 13 amino acids. Only the CDR3 part of the read is kept: 39 bases, read in frame from the first base. V loses 6 bases, J loses 4 bases, and the germline ends lie 10 bases apart. CDR1 and CDR2, looked up from the germline V gene (reference sequence), are LGHDT and YNNKEL. TCRbeta CDR3 regions were amplified from genomic DNA using the immunoSEQ Assay, a bias-controlled multiplex PCR. Processing in the source paper ran as follows. The number of nucleated cells in each sample was estimated by amplification of reference gene primers within the assay. Sequence reads were collapsed and filtered to measure the absolute abundance of every unique TCRbeta CDR3 rearrangement. For each sample, productive Simpson clonality was calculated as the square root of Simpson's diversity index across productive rearrangements. TCRdb's version of the immuneACCESS table is confined to in-frame rearrangements and falls short of the full clone set. An unresolved V gene accounts for under half of the shortfall where checked; the remainder is of unknown origin. The D gene and trimming were derived from the DNA, and the V and J assignments and clone size from that table. The sample profile shows roughly 350,000 clones; over 80% of them were found once. More than 5% of the sample is taken by the ten largest.

This specimen belongs to a study of blood T cell repertoires in COVID-19 (dated by TCRdb to between 2020 and 2021). In the study overall: Samples from collaborators originated in the United States, Italy and Spain and spanned both the acute and convalescent phases of COVID-19. The samples were drawn from two sources: the first 160 participants of the ongoing ImmuneRACE study, and fewer than 1,500 subjects contributed by 6 global collaborators. The dataset comprised deeply sampled blood TCRbeta repertoires from subjects exposed to, actively infected with, or recovered from COVID-19. Nearly every sample came with metadata listing a de-identified subject ID, COVID-19 status, age in years and sex. The repertoires were made available in a free public database intended to serve as a resource for research on the immune response to SARS-CoV-2. Where available, HLA class I and class II types were obtained from metadata supplied by the sample provider rather than from assay-based typing. The material from the prospective study consisted of cDNA or gDNA derived from T cells, B-cell-depleted T cells, or PBMCs.

One collaborating source in Seattle enrolled patients during active infection and followed them longitudinally through the course of disease. Collaborating institutions collected whole blood in K2EDTA tubes following their own protocols. For TCRbeta analysis, collaborators shipped samples in one of three forms: frozen whole blood, isolated PBMCs, or DNA extracted from either of those sample types. What the authors observed across the whole study: How much clinical and demographic metadata was included differed by source and by participant, and the metadata was provided uncurated.

The clonotype comes from a woman in her 50s with COVID-19, enrolled during active disease. Sequences were obtained from peripheral blood. The chain is made from TRBV3-1 (or the pseudogene TRBV3-2) and TRBJ2-1, with the D gene uncertain. The DNA sequence follows: TGTGCCAGCAGGCAACGTTTATACAATGAGCAGTTCTTC. It specifies CASRQRLYNEQFF.